The subject of this entry is one TCR beta chain. Its specific antigen is unknown. No per-base quality is available; no much larger clone lies one base away. TCRbeta CDR3 regions were amplified from genomic DNA using the immunoSEQ Assay, a bias-controlled multiplex PCR. On the study's bioinformatics: The number of nucleated cells in each sample was estimated from the amplification of reference gene primers within the assay. To quantify the absolute abundance of each unique TCRbeta CDR3 rearrangement, sequence reads were collapsed and filtered. For each sample, productive Simpson clonality was calculated as the square root of Simpson's diversity index over productive rearrangements. TCRdb took this table from immuneACCESS and kept in-frame rearrangements with V and J called. Such tables lack part of the clones; where checked against another copy, unresolved V genes explain under half of the gap, and the rest is unexplained. V and J calls and clone size are those listed in that table; D and trimming were worked out from the DNA. The table for this sample lists about 280,000 clones; 80% to 90% of them were counted only once. Jointly, the top ten make up around 3% of the sample.

The collaborating institutions used their own protocols to collect whole blood in K2EDTA tubes. For TCRbeta analysis, collaborators shipped samples in one of three forms: frozen whole blood, isolated PBMCs, or DNA extracted from either of those sample types. This record comes from a study of blood T cell repertoires in COVID-19 (dated by TCRdb to about 2020). Context from the whole study: Samples from collaborators originated in the United States, Italy and Spain and spanned both the acute and convalescent phases of COVID-19. The material from the prospective study consisted of cDNA or gDNA derived from T cells, B-cell-depleted T cells, or PBMCs. The dataset comprised deeply sampled blood TCRbeta repertoires from subjects exposed to, actively infected with, or recovered from COVID-19. The repertoires were made available in a free public database intended to serve as a resource for research on the immune response to SARS-CoV-2. The sample metadata nearly always contained a de-identified subject ID, COVID-19 status, age in years and sex. Where HLA class I and class II types were available, the types were taken from metadata supplied by the sample provider, not from assay-based typing. The samples were drawn from two sources: the first 160 participants of the ongoing ImmuneRACE study, and fewer than 1,500 subjects contributed by 6 global collaborators. Broader findings and caveats from the paper: Clinical and demographic metadata were provided uncurated, with the amount varying by source and participant.

CDR1 and CDR2, per the germline V gene (reference sequence), are WNHNN and SYGVQD. The CDR3 numbers 15 residues from cysteine through phenylalanine. The read is trimmed to its CDR3 DNA, 45 bases read in frame from base 1. V drops 6 bases and J drops 4 bases, leaving 19 bases in between. The receptor was derived from a woman aged 30 to 39 with active or convalescent COVID-19. The chain couples TRBV10-1 to TRBJ2-7, with a weak D call of TRBD1 (7 bases match). The sample consisted of peripheral blood. The CDR3 region reads CASSADRAGGYEQYF. The nucleotide sequence is TGCGCCAGCAGCGCCGACAGGGCCGGGGGATACGAGCAGTACTTC.